One and the same sample provided the 22 T cell receptor beta chains below, sequenced in a study of T cells in Graves' hyperthyroidism and ophthalmopathy (dated by TCRdb to the late 2010s). The library was built by means of multiplex PCR. Sequencing used an Illumina HiSeq 2000. The TCR beta CDR3 regions were amplified from RNA transcripts. For the first round of RT-PCR on the TCR CDR3, the HTBI primer set was used together with the Qiagen OneStep RT-PCR kit. TCRdb passed the public sequencing reads through fastp at Q25 and MiXCR, retaining productive beta sequences. Rows with a matching CDR3 protein are joined into one entry that keeps the most common DNA and genes. The sample table records 390,000 or so distinct CDR3 sequences; about 15% of these occur just once. The ten largest clones capture about 13% of the sample. The sample consisted of blood. All receptors come from a young man with Graves' ophthalmopathy.

This clonotype was counted at least ten times. The genes are TRBV3-1 and TRBJ1-1; 7 bases line up with TRBD1. CDR1 LGHDT and CDR2 YNNKEL come from the germline V gene (reference sequence). This CDR3 comprises 14 residues. Germline trimming cut 4 bases from V and 2 bases from J; bases unmatched to any gene: 4. CDR3 in amino acids: CASSLRDSNTEAFF. The CDR3 coding sequence is TGTGCCAGCAGCCTCCGGGACAGCAACACTGAAGCTTTCTTT. Together with reference TRBV3-1 and TRBJ1-1, the CDR3 gives the full variable domain: DTAVSQTPKYLVTQMGNDKSIKCEQNLGHDTMYWYKQDSKKFLKIMFSYNNKELIINETVPNRFSPKSPDKAHLNLHINSLELGDSAVYFCASSLRDSNTEAFFGQGTRLTVV.

The rearrangement joins TRBV3-1 to TRBJ2-7, with a possible D match to TRBD1 (6 bases). CDR3 size: 15 residues. CDR1 LGHDT and CDR2 YNNKEL come from the germline V gene (reference sequence). V dropped 4 bases and J dropped 0 bases, with 13 bases sitting between them. The CDR3 region is CASSLGQISSYEQYF. CDR3 nucleotides: TGTGCCAGCAGCCTAGGACAGATAAGCTCCTACGAGCAGTACTTC.

Many counts were recorded for this clonotype. This chain links TRBV4-1 with TRBJ2-1, with TRBD2 identical over 7 bases. The CDR3 is 15 residues long. CDR1 MGHRA and CDR2 YSYEKL come from the germline V gene. After removal of 1 base from V and 7 bases from J, the junction contained 7 bases not matched to a gene. CDR3 loop: CASSQVYGGYNEQFF. CDR3 nucleotides: TGCGCCAGCAGCCAAGTGTACGGGGGGTATAATGAGCAGTTCTTC.

To note about this clonotype: Given a much more abundant clone one base away, this may be a read error. The V gene is TRBV25-1, the J gene TRBJ2-5; TRBD2 aligns across 8 bases. The CDR3 covers 17 residues. The ends lost 5 bases at V and 4 bases at J; junction bases unmatched: 15. CDR1 and CDR2 from the germline V gene are MGHDK and SYGVNS. CDR3 in DNA: TGTGCCAGCAGTCTCGACCCGGGACTAGGGGCTACAGAGACCCAGTACTTC. Translated: CASSLDPGLGATETQYF.

The V call is TRBV27, the J call TRBJ2-3, with D uncertain. The germline V and J ends were trimmed by 3 bases and 2 bases, with 6 bases remaining between them. This CDR3 contains 13 residues. The germline CDR1 and CDR2 sequences are MNHEY and SMNVEV (reference sequence). The DNA for the CDR3 is TGTGCCAGCAGTTTGCATGCCACAGATACGCAGTATTTT. Protein: CASSLHATDTQYF.

The chain joins TRBV27 to TRBJ2-5; unclear D gene. V was clipped by 5 bases and J by 5 bases, with 15 bases between them. The CDR3 spans 14 residues. CDR1 and CDR2 from the germline V gene are MNHEY and SMNVEV (reference sequence). The CDR3 region is CASSPSTAGETQYF. In DNA form, the CDR3 reads TGTGCCAGCAGTCCGAGTACCGCTGGGGAGACCCAGTACTTC.

V gene TRBV7-9 combines with J gene TRBJ1-2; 9 bases match TRBD1. V lost 11 bases to trimming and J lost 3 bases; unmatched junction nucleotides: 4. Germline CDR1 is SEHNR and CDR2 is FQNEAQ (reference sequence). The CDR3 runs to 12 residues. CDR3 sequence (DNA): TGTGCCGGGACAGGGTACGACTATGGCTACACCTTC. Protein product: CAGTGYDYGYTF.

This clonotype was seen ten or more times. The chain is built from TRBV14 and TRBJ2-3; unclear D gene. CDR3 length equals 16 residues. Germline values: CDR1 SGHDN, CDR2 FVKESK. The ends were cut back, 1 base at V and 2 bases at J, with 13 bases in the middle. DNA for the CDR3: TGTGCCAGCAGCCAAGTTGTCGGCGGAAACACAGATACGCAGTATTTT. The encoded protein is CASSQVVGGNTDTQYF.

The chain couples TRBV20-1 to TRBJ2-7; TRBD2 might be the D (6 bases). The length of the CDR3 is 12 residues. Germline CDR1 and CDR2: DFQATT and SNEGSKA (reference sequence). With 6 bases removed from V and 1 base from J, the gap between germline ends came to 10 bases. In DNA form, the CDR3 reads TGCAGTGCCCAGGGACTTTCCTACGAGCAGTACTTC. It codes for CSAQGLSYEQYF.

This clonotype was seen repeatedly, ten times or more. This chain connects TRBV7-6 to TRBJ2-1, with TRBD2 matching over 12 bases. CDR3 size: 16 residues. The germline CDR1 and CDR2 sequences are SGHVS and FNYEAQ. The trim removed 5 bases at V and 5 bases at J, leaving 7 bases unmatched. The CDR3 reads CASSDRLAGDNNEQFF. CDR3 DNA: TGTGCCAGCAGCGACCGACTAGCGGGGGATAACAATGAGCAGTTCTTC.

This clonotype occurred a few times. The chain recombines TRBV29-1 with TRBJ1-3, with 9 nucleotides matching TRBD1. The CDR3 is made up of 15 amino acids. Germline trimming cut 4 bases from V and 4 bases from J; bases unmatched to any gene: 8. CDR1 and CDR2 from the germline V gene are SQVTM and ANQGSEA. The CDR3 DNA is TGCAGCGTTGGGGGACAGGGTATTTTAGGAAACACCATATATTTT. It yields the protein CSVGGQGILGNTIYF.

This clonotype showed up many times. V and J are TRBV6-1 and TRBJ1-1; maybe TRBD1 (6 bases). Germline loops: CDR1 MNHNS, CDR2 SASEGT. The CDR3 contains 14 residues. With 6 bases removed from V and 5 bases from J, the gap between germline ends came to 16 bases. The CDR3 protein is CASRVFRGETEAFF. The CDR3 bases are TGTGCCAGCAGGGTTTTCAGGGGTGAGACTGAAGCTTTCTTT.

This clonotype was seen many times. The V gene is TRBV2, the J gene TRBJ1-5; D is undetermined. CDR3 size: 15 residues. Germline CDR1 SNHLY, CDR2 FYNNEI. Trimming removed 1 base at V and 3 bases at J, with 10 bases between. CDR3 loop: CASSEEGWNNQPQHF. The DNA for the CDR3 is TGTGCCAGCAGTGAAGAAGGGTGGAACAATCAGCCCCAGCATTTT. Looking up the rest from reference TRBV2 and TRBJ1-5 gives the full variable domain: EPEVTQTPSHQVTQMGQEVILRCVPISNHLYFYWYRQILGQKVEFLVSFYNNEISEKSEIFDDQFSVERPDGSNFTLKIRSTKLEDSAMYFCASSEEGWNNQPQHFGDGTRLSIL.

This clonotype was detected ten times or more. The J gene is TRBJ1-2, the V gene TRBV28; D is unclear. Trimming removed 6 bases at V and 1 base at J, with 9 bases between. This CDR3 comprises 13 residues. Germline V gene lookup returns CDR1 MDHEN and CDR2 SYDVKM. CDR3: CASSPRFNYGYTF. The CDR3 DNA follows: TGTGCCAGCAGCCCCAGGTTTAACTATGGCTACACCTTC.

The gene calls are TRBV19 and TRBJ1-2; perhaps TRBD1 as D (6 bases). V gave up 6 bases and J gave up 8 bases, with 13 bases separating them. The germline V gene encodes CDR1 LNHDA and CDR2 SQIVND (reference sequence). The CDR3 loop spans 12 amino acids. In nucleotides, the CDR3 is TGTGCCAGTAGGGCACAGGGAAGAGGCTACACCTTC. Translating gives CASRAQGRGYTF.

This clonotype was observed at least ten times. This chain connects TRBV6-5 to TRBJ2-7; TRBD2 is a possible D gene (5 bases). Trimming removed 0 bases from V and 2 bases from J, with 14 bases in between. Looked up from germline, CDR1 is MNHEY and CDR2 is SVGAGI. The CDR3 has 16 amino acids. The CDR3 sequence: CASSYSHDTTTYEQYF. DNA for the CDR3: TGTGCCAGCAGTTACTCACATGACACGACTACCTACGAGCAGTACTTC.

A note on this clonotype: This may be a read error, as it is one base from a much larger clone. The chain uses TRBV20-1 and TRBJ1-2; a weak D match, TRBD1 (5 bases). This CDR3 is 16 amino acids long. Germline V gene sequence: CDR1 DFQATT, CDR2 SNEGSKA (reference sequence). V lost 3 bases, J lost 6 bases, and 23 bases lay in between. CDR3 in amino acids: CSASRGRVYSSDGYTF. For the CDR3, the DNA is TGCAGTGCTAGTAGGGGCAGGGTATATTCTTCAGATGGCTACACCTTC.

Details on this clonotype: Relative to the germline gene, one junction end is altered; a read error may explain this. The J gene is TRBJ2-7, the V gene TRBV29-1, with 12 positions matching TRBD2. The germline gives CDR1 SQVTM, CDR2 ANQGSEA. The CDR3 covers 15 residues. In DNA form, the CDR3 reads TGCGGCGTTGAGGCCCTAGCGGGAGGGCTCTACGAGCAGTACTTC. Encoded protein: CGVEALAGGLYEQYF.

This rearrangement joins TRBV18 to TRBJ2-7; a weak D match, TRBD1 (5 bases). The CDR3 is 15 residues long. Per the germline V gene, CDR1 is KGHSH and CDR2 is LQKENI. Trimming removed 5 bases from V and 0 bases from J, with 14 bases in between. In nucleotides, the CDR3 is TGTGCCAGCTCATATGAGTCGACAGCCTCCTACGAGCAGTACTTC. This encodes CASSYESTASYEQYF.

V and J are TRBV6-1 and TRBJ2-2, with TRBD2 matching over 12 bases. The V gene's germline CDR1 is MNHNS and CDR2 SASEGT. J gave up 0 bases and V 7 bases, and 3 bases lay outside the gene matches. This CDR3 has 16 residues. The CDR3 DNA reads TGTGCCAGCACACGGACTAGCGGGGCGAACACCGGGGAGCTGTTTTTT. The encoded protein is CASTRTSGANTGELFF.

This clonotype was observed a handful of times. The V call is TRBV7-3, the J call TRBJ2-3; D might be TRBD2 (7 bases). The ends were cut back, 2 bases at V and 11 bases at J, with 17 bases in the middle. This CDR3 is built from 14 residues. The V gene's germline CDR1 is SGHTA and CDR2 FQGTGA. DNA for the CDR3: TGTGCCAGCAGCTTAGGGGGGGGGCCAGGGCGGCAGTATTTT. The encoded protein is CASSLGGGPGRQYF. Full variable domain (remainder filled in from reference TRBV7-3 and TRBJ2-3): GAGVSQTPSNKVTEKGKYVELRCDPISGHTALYWYRQSLGQGPEFLIYFQGTGAADDSGLPNDRFFAVRPEGSVSTLKIQRTERGDSAVYLCASSLGGGPGRQYFGPGTRLTVL.

Many counts were recorded for this clonotype. The rearrangement joins TRBV5-1 to TRBJ2-2; D tentatively fits TRBD1 or TRBD2 (5 bases each). This CDR3 spans 12 amino acids. V was clipped by 5 bases and J by 6 bases, with 8 bases between them. CDR1 is SGHRS, CDR2 YFSETQ, per germline. This CDR3 reads CASREGPGELFF. For the CDR3, the DNA is TGCGCCAGCAGAGAGGGACCCGGGGAGCTGTTTTTT.